The present T cell receptor beta chain was sequenced within a study of spatial heterogeneity in lung cancer. Across the study: Strong correlation was found between tumor-region TCR transcript counts and a T cell module score from matched bulk RNA-seq. Study conclusions and caveats: Expanded alpha and beta TCR counts within tumors tracked tumor mutation counts.

Carried by each TCR cDNA molecule was a unique molecular identifier. TCRdb fed the 5' RACE reads into MiXCR, producing one record per CDR3 protein. The sample records about 20,000 distinct CDR3 sequences, approximately 8.3% being singletons. Comments on this clonotype: The target antigen is unknown. A junction boundary mismatches the germline segment, possibly from a read error.

Documented time point: sample taken at primary tumor resection. The sample in question was lung tumor tissue, obtained at surgery. The receptor was isolated from a male donor with early-stage non-small cell lung cancer.

The CDR3 spells CSSSPLGTGVNEQFF. The DNA for the CDR3 is TGTTCCAGCAGCCCTCTCGGGACAGGGGTCAATGAGCAGTTCTTC. The chain recombines TRBV11-3 with TRBJ2-1, with 10 bases matching TRBD1. CDR3 length: 15 residues. Germline loops: CDR1 SGHNT, CDR2 YENEEA. Supplemented by reference TRBV11-3 and TRBJ2-1, the full variable domain reads EAGVVQSPRYKIIEKKQPVAFWCNPISGHNTLYWYLQNLGQGPELLIRYENEEAVDDSQLPKDRFSAERLKGVDSTLKIQPAELGDSAVYLCSSSPLGTGVNEQFFGPGTRLTVL.